One sample yielded the 22 T cell receptor beta chains listed below, sequenced in a study of Ad26.COV2.S vaccination and SARS-CoV-2 variants. This table comes from immunoSEQ multiplex PCR, and its TCRdb copy is limited to in-frame clones, with some not included. The table lists about 350,000 clones, under 95% of them singletons. Source: peripheral blood, taken after recovery from COVID-19. These receptors were collected from a human donor who had recovered from COVID-19.

The genes are TRBV11-2 and TRBJ2-1; tentatively, D is TRBD1 or TRBD2 (5 bases each). CDR1 is SGHAT, CDR2 FQNNGV, per germline. This CDR3 has 17 residues. Trimming stripped 0 bases from V and 8 bases from J, with 20 bases between. The CDR3 bases are TGTGCCAGCAGCTTAGAGAGGGGCCGGCTGCGCGTTGATGAGCAGTTCTTC. This sequence encodes CASSLERGRLRVDEQFF.

The J gene is TRBJ1-3, the V gene TRBV19, with D perhaps matching TRBD1 (5 bases). V shed 8 bases and J shed 0 bases, with 14 bases lying between them. The germline gives CDR1 LNHDA, CDR2 SQIVND (reference sequence). The CDR3 spans 15 residues. The CDR3 sequence is CASSEAGHSGNTIYF. The CDR3, as DNA: TGTGCCAGTTCGGAGGCAGGACACTCTGGAAACACCATATATTTT.

The chain recombines TRBV5-4 with TRBJ1-3; TRBD1 is a possible D gene (5 bases). Per the germline V gene, CDR1 is SGHNT and CDR2 is YYREEE (reference sequence). V lost 4 bases and J lost 2, with 13 bases in between. The CDR3 is made up of 15 amino acids. This CDR3 is CASSRLGATGNTIYF. The CDR3 region has the DNA TGTGCCAGCAGCCGCCTTGGGGCAACTGGAAACACCATATATTTT.

This clone has just a few counts. Germline is not matched at one junction end, which may reflect a read error. The chain combines TRBV7-6 with TRBJ1-1; D might be TRBD1 (6 bases). The CDR3 length is 14 residues. Germline V gene sequence: CDR1 SGHVS, CDR2 FNYEAQ. The CDR3 DNA follows: TGTGCCAGCAGCTCCAGAGGGGGGAACATTGAAGCTTTCTTT. Translating it yields CASSSRGGNIEAFF.

CDR3 loop: CASSPGGMDTEAFF. CDR3 in DNA: TGTGCCAGCAGCCCCGGGGGGATGGACACTGAAGCTTTCTTT. The chain recombines TRBV7-3 with TRBJ1-1; TRBD1 might be the D (5 bases). The CDR3 covers 14 residues. The V end lost 5 bases, the J end lost 3 bases, and 13 bases lay between the germline ends. Germline V gene lookup returns CDR1 SGHTA and CDR2 FQGTGA.

This clone was counted a few times. The rearrangement uses TRBV7-2 and TRBJ1-6; 7 bases align to TRBD1. CDR1 and CDR2 (germline): SGHTA, FQGNSA. This CDR3 contains 15 residues. J gave up 5 bases and V 7 bases, and 8 bases lay outside the gene matches. The CDR3 reads CASTLRGQDNSPLHF. Here the CDR3 DNA reads TGTGCCAGCACCCTGAGGGGGCAGGATAATTCACCCCTCCACTTT.

The chain joins TRBV5-6 to TRBJ2-7; D perhaps matches TRBD1 (5 bases). The V and J ends lost 4 bases and 1 base respectively, with 15 bases between them. There are 15 residues in the CDR3. Germline loops: CDR1 SGHDT, CDR2 YYEEEE. The CDR3 DNA reads TGTGCCAGCAGCCGGAGACAGTGGATTTCCTACGAGCAGTACTTC. Translated: CASSRRQWISYEQYF.

This clone appeared once. This sequence joins TRBV2 and TRBJ2-3, with a possible D match to TRBD2 (6 bases). V lost 4 bases and J lost 2, with 10 bases in between. The CDR3 is made up of 14 amino acids. Germline V gives CDR1 SNHLY, CDR2 FYNNEI. The CDR3 DNA reads TGTGCCAGCAGTGTTTGGACTAACACAGATACGCAGTATTTT. Its protein is CASSVWTNTDTQYF.

The V call is TRBV25-1, the J call TRBJ2-1; D gene uncertain. CDR1 is MGHDK and CDR2 is SYGVNS in the germline V gene. The CDR3 has 14 residues. Trimming took off 4 bases at V and 4 bases at J, with 11 bases between the two ends. CDR3 nucleotides: TGTGCCAGCAGTGCCTACCTCAGTTACAATGAGCAGTTCTTC. This encodes CASSAYLSYNEQFF.

This clone is a singleton in its sample. This chain connects TRBV18 to TRBJ2-7, with 10 nucleotides matching TRBD1. Germline assignment: CDR1 KGHSH and CDR2 LQKENI. J gave up 6 bases and V 6 bases, and 5 bases lay outside the gene matches. This CDR3 region has 13 residues. The CDR3 sequence is CASSPTGGVEQYF. In DNA, the CDR3 is TGTGCCAGCTCCCCGACAGGGGGCGTCGAGCAGTACTTC.

The V and J genes are TRBV11-2 and TRBJ2-7, with D hard to call. The CDR3 is made up of 14 amino acids. V shed 1 base and J shed 0 bases, with 7 bases lying between them. Germline CDR1 SGHAT, CDR2 FQNNGV. CDR3 in amino acids: CASSLAYSSYEQYF. CDR3 nucleotide sequence: TGTGCCAGCAGCTTAGCCTACAGCTCCTACGAGCAGTACTTC.

The chain employs TRBV5-6 and TRBJ2-7; 9 bases agree with TRBD1. This CDR3 has 17 amino acids. V trimming: 1 base; J trimming: 2 bases; junction bases outside the gene matches: 10. Germline V gene sequence: CDR1 SGHDT, CDR2 YYEEEE. The CDR3 DNA sequence: TGTGCCAGCAGCTTGCTAGGACAGGGGCGGACCCCCTACGAGCAGTACTTC. As protein: CASSLLGQGRTPYEQYF.

V usage is TRBV29-1 and J usage is TRBJ2-7; the match to TRBD1 covers 8 bases. Germline V gene sequence: CDR1 SQVTM, CDR2 ANQGSEA. The trim removed 6 bases at V and 4 bases at J, leaving 8 bases unmatched. This CDR3 spans 13 amino acids. The CDR3 region has the DNA TGCAGCGTCAGGGGCACAGGGGGTTACGAGCAGTACTTC. Its translation is CSVRGTGGYEQYF.

V and J are TRBV18 and TRBJ2-3; TRBD2 matches at 8 bases. The CDR3 is 16 amino acids. Germline loops: CDR1 KGHSH, CDR2 LQKENI. Trimming took 5 bases from V and 2 from J; bases not matched to a gene: 9. The CDR3 DNA reads as TGTGCCAGCTCAATTCCCGGACTAGCCCCCACAGATACGCAGTATTTT. Its protein is CASSIPGLAPTDTQYF. The variable domain in full, with the rest retrieved from reference TRBV18 and TRBJ2-3, is NAGVMQNPRHLVRRRGQEARLRCSPMKGHSHVYWYRQLPEEGLKFMVYLQKENIIDESGMPKERFSAEFPKEGPSILRIQQVVRGDSAAYFCASSIPGLAPTDTQYFGPGTRLTVL.

V gene TRBV5-4 combines with J gene TRBJ2-5; TRBD2 is a possible D gene (6 bases). This CDR3 has 17 amino acids. Germline lookup yields CDR1 SGHNT and CDR2 YYREEE (reference sequence). V dropped 7 bases and J dropped 5 bases, with 27 bases sitting between them. CDR3 in amino acids: CASSPGLASTRGETQYF. The CDR3 DNA is TGTGCCAGCTCCCCGGGGCTAGCGAGCACGCGTGGGGAGACCCAGTACTTC.

This clone was seen once. The CDR3 DNA sequence: TGTGCCAGCAGCTCGGGGGGGGGTAACACTGAAGCTTTCTTT. It translates to CASSSGGGNTEAFF. This chain joins TRBV5-8 and TRBJ1-1, with TRBD1 as a possible D gene (5 bases). Germline V gene lookup returns CDR1 SGHTS and CDR2 YDEGEE. This CDR3 is built from 14 residues. Trimming left V 3 bases short and J 2 bases short, with 11 bases between.

This chain connects TRBV4-1 to TRBJ1-2, with TRBD1 matching over 7 bases. The CDR3 runs 15 residues. J lost 6 bases, V lost 2 bases, and 9 bases had no gene match. Germline CDR1 is MGHRA and CDR2 is YSYEKL. The CDR3 here is CASSQQRTTGDGYTF. The CDR3 DNA follows: TGCGCCAGCAGCCAACAACGGACAACAGGGGATGGCTACACCTTC.

The V call is TRBV10-1, the J call TRBJ1-2; D not resolved. Per germline, CDR1 WNHNN and CDR2 SYGVQD (reference sequence). Trimming stripped 0 bases from V and 4 bases from J, with 6 bases between. The CDR3 runs to 13 residues. The chain's CDR3 is CASSESGSYGYTF. The DNA for the CDR3 is TGCGCCAGCAGTGAGTCGGGCAGCTATGGCTACACCTTC.

The genes are TRBV29-1 and TRBJ1-2; 7 nucleotides agree with TRBD1. The germline V gene encodes CDR1 SQVTM and CDR2 ANQGSEA. V lost 7 bases, J lost 7 bases, and 6 bases stayed unmatched. The CDR3 length is 11 residues. The CDR3 is CSGGGQSGYTF. CDR3 DNA sequence: TGCAGCGGGGGGGGACAGTCTGGCTACACCTTC. Complete variable domain (other parts from reference TRBV29-1 and TRBJ1-2): SAVISQKPSRDICQRGTSLTIQCQVDSQVTMMFWYRQQPGQSLTLIATANQGSEATYESGFVIDKFPISRPNLTFSTLTVSNMSPEDSSIYLCSGGGQSGYTFGSGTRLTVV.

The chain joins TRBV27 to TRBJ1-1; 7 bases line up with TRBD1. This CDR3 contains 17 residues. CDR1 is MNHEY, CDR2 SMNVEV, per germline (reference sequence). After removal of 4 bases from V and 1 base from J, the junction contained 12 bases not matched to a gene. CDR3 region: CASSSRGYGDKNTEAFF. Written as DNA, the CDR3 is TGTGCCAGCAGTTCCAGGGGGTACGGAGACAAGAACACTGAAGCTTTCTTT.

V is TRBV20-1 and J is TRBJ2-7; D is unresolved. This CDR3 comprises 11 residues. V lost 5 bases and J lost 6, with 11 bases in between. Germline V CDR1 and CDR2: DFQATT, SNEGSKA (reference sequence). CDR3 amino acids: CSAGSSSEQYF. As DNA, the CDR3 is TGCAGTGCTGGGTCCTCAAGCGAGCAGTACTTC.

This chain uses TRBV19 with TRBJ1-2, with D perhaps matching TRBD1 (5 bases). Germline V gene lookup returns CDR1 LNHDA and CDR2 SQIVND (reference sequence). V was clipped by 4 bases and J by 5 bases, with 26 bases between them. The CDR3 spans 18 residues. In nucleotides, the CDR3 is TGTGCCAGTAGTACCGGGTTGTTTAGACAGCCCGCAAATTATGGCTACACCTTC. Translated, it gives CASSTGLFRQPANYGYTF.